This T cell receptor beta chain was observed in a study of OX40 agonist ivuxolimab in advanced cancers. Notes on this clone: What it recognizes is unknown.

V dropped 6 bases and J dropped 2 bases, with 11 bases sitting between them. CDR1 and CDR2 (germline): LNHDA, SQIVND (reference sequence). CDR3 size: 13 residues. Study-level findings and limits: The mean number of expanded clones was higher in CD8+ T cells than in CD4+.

The table came from immunoSEQ multiplex PCR; TCRdb's copy has only in-frame clones and leaves some out. The table records about 62,000 clones, 92% of them present only once. Sequencing used CD4+ or CD8+ T cells sorted from blood, obtained in a trial of the OX40 agonist ivuxolimab. This TCR came from an adult with an advanced solid tumor such as melanoma, head and neck, liver or kidney cancer. This chain connects TRBV19 to TRBJ2-7, with D possibly matching TRBD1 (5 bases). The CDR3 spells CASRPDTTYEQYF. CDR3 nucleotides: TGTGCCAGTAGGCCGGACACGACCTACGAGCAGTACTTC.